This note documents a single T cell receptor beta chain sequence. This sample is part of a study of cytomegalovirus exposure and HLA in healthy donors. Looking at the study overall: Some 90 million unique TCRs from HLA-typed donors were held in an early data release.

A multiplex PCR was run with 60 Vbeta primers and 13 Jbeta primers. Measured with immunoSEQ multiplex PCR; TCRdb has only the in-frame clones, and not every one. The sample records fewer than 200,000 clones, about 81% being singletons. This clonotype was sampled from a woman aged 18-30 years in good health and CMV-seronegative. The sequenced material came from PBMCs.

This chain's CDR3 is CASSEARGGSYEQYF. The CDR3, as DNA: TGTGCCAGCAGTGAAGCCCGGGGGGGATCCTACGAGCAGTACTTC. The V gene is TRBV6-1, the J gene TRBJ2-7, with 8 bases lining up with TRBD2. This CDR3 region has 15 residues. Germline V gives CDR1 MNHNS, CDR2 SASEGT. J was trimmed by 1 base and V by 0 bases; bases with no gene match: 2.